Following are 28 T cell receptor beta chains from one sample sequenced in a study of identical twins. In TCRdb, the 5' RACE reads were re-called with MiXCR into one record per CDR3 protein. The sample has approximately 300,000 distinct CDR3 sequences, roughly 9.8% seen once. Separately, the same data were catalogued under a study of yellow fever vaccine responses in identical twins.

The sample was CD8+ T cells sorted from blood. The receptors originated from a woman between 18 and 30 years old in good health.

The table lists this clonotype with a few counts. This sequence joins TRBV13 and TRBJ2-5; the D gene is possibly TRBD2 (7 bases). The germline V gene encodes CDR1 PRHDT and CDR2 FYEKMQ (reference sequence). Trimming removed 2 bases at V and 2 bases at J, with 12 bases between. The CDR3 extends over 15 amino acids. Written as DNA, the CDR3 is TGTGCCAGCAGCTTAAGGGGGGGGAAACAAGAGACCCAGTACTTC. The encoded protein is CASSLRGGKQETQYF.

V is TRBV4-2 and J is TRBJ2-1; D is unresolved. This CDR3 has 19 residues. Trimming removed 4 bases at V and 4 bases at J, with 26 bases between. From germline, CDR1 is LGHNA and CDR2 YNFKEQ. The chain's CDR3 is CASSRKLSTSSLKYNEQFF. The CDR3 DNA follows: TGTGCCAGCAGCCGGAAGCTCAGTACAAGCAGCCTCAAGTACAATGAGCAGTTCTTC.

The chain joins TRBV10-3 to TRBJ2-3, with 10 bases aligning to TRBD2. Unmatched junction bases numbered 8, after V lost 1 base and J lost 4 bases. This CDR3 is built from 17 residues. Germline values: CDR1 ENHRY, CDR2 SYGVKD. Written as DNA, the CDR3 is TGTGCCATCAGTGAGTGGGCGATAGCGGGAGGTTCAGATACGCAGTATTTT. This encodes CAISEWAIAGGSDTQYF.

This clonotype has a count of ten or more. The rearrangement links TRBV5-1 to TRBJ2-7; the D gene is possibly TRBD1 (6 bases). CDR1 and CDR2 from the germline V gene are SGHRS and YFSETQ. There are 16 residues in the CDR3. V shed 0 bases and J shed 7 bases, with 20 bases lying between them. DNA for the CDR3: TGCGCCAGCAGCTTGGCCGGACAGCCAAACCTTGGAGAGCAGTACTTC. This sequence encodes CASSLAGQPNLGEQYF. The whole variable domain, remainder taken from reference TRBV5-1 and TRBJ2-7, is KAGVTQTPRYLIKTRGQQVTLSCSPISGHRSVSWYQQTPGQGLQFLFEYFSETQRNKGNFPGRFSGRQFSNSRSEMNVSTLELGDSALYLCASSLAGQPNLGEQYFGPGTRLTVT.

This clonotype was found many times. V is TRBV7-6 and J is TRBJ2-5; possibly TRBD1 for D (5 bases). V lost 5 bases to trimming and J lost 9 bases, with 19 bases between them. The CDR3 sequence is 14 residues long. The V gene's germline CDR1 is SGHVS and CDR2 FNYEAQ. In DNA form, the CDR3 reads TGTGCCAGCAGCGCAGACAGAGAAGAGATGGCCCAGTACTTC. This gives the protein CASSADREEMAQYF.

The table lists this clonotype with a few counts. The genes are TRBV9 and TRBJ2-1, with a possible D match to TRBD2 (6 bases). V lost 2 bases to trimming and J lost 4 bases, with 10 bases between them. CDR1 and CDR2 (germline): SGDLS, YYNGEE. The CDR3 spans 14 residues. CDR3: CASSVISGYNEQFF. CDR3 nucleotide sequence: TGTGCCAGCAGCGTTATTAGCGGATACAATGAGCAGTTCTTC.

In DNA, the CDR3 is TGTGCCAGAAGTCAGGGGTCCTCTGGGGCCAACGTCCTGACTTTC. It codes for CARSQGSSGANVLTF. The J gene is TRBJ2-6, the V gene TRBV6-4; possible D gene TRBD1, 6 bases. This CDR3 has 15 residues. Trimming took 9 bases from V and 0 from J, leaving 12 bases between them. Germline loops: CDR1 MRHNA, CDR2 SNTAGT.

In this sample, this clonotype turned up a few times. This chain connects TRBV3-1 to TRBJ2-3; D unclear. The germline V gene has CDR1 LGHDT and CDR2 YNNKEL (reference sequence). V was shortened by 2 bases and J by 1 base, with 7 bases between the two germline ends. CDR3 length: 14 residues. The CDR3 region is CASSQFPGTDTQYF. The CDR3 nucleotides read TGTGCCAGCAGCCAATTTCCGGGCACAGATACGCAGTATTTT.

This clonotype came up many times. V and J are TRBV6-2 or TRBV6-3 and TRBJ2-1, with D unclear. Germline V gives CDR1 MNHEY, CDR2 SVGEGT. This CDR3 region has 13 residues. Trimming took off 6 bases at V and 4 bases at J, with 10 bases between the two ends. For the CDR3, the DNA is TGTGCCAGCAGACCTCCAGGTTACAATGAGCAGTTCTTC. Protein sequence: CASRPPGYNEQFF.

The chain is built from TRBV7-9 and TRBJ1-1, with D perhaps matching TRBD1 (5 bases). There are 14 residues in the CDR3. Trimming pared 2 bases from V and 5 bases from J, leaving 12 bases between. Germline CDR1 and CDR2: SEHNR and FQNEAQ (reference sequence). CDR3 in DNA: TGTGCCAGCAGCTTATTAGGTCGGGGGACTGAAGCTTTCTTT. Translating it yields CASSLLGRGTEAFF.

The chain recombines TRBV15 with TRBJ1-1; unclear D gene. The CDR3 totals 13 residues. Trimming removed 5 bases at V and 1 base at J, with 8 bases between. Germline CDR1 and CDR2: LNHNV and YYDKDF (reference sequence). The DNA for the CDR3 is TGTGCCACCAGCTATACGCGGAACACTGAAGCTTTCTTT. Its protein is CATSYTRNTEAFF.

This clonotype has a count of ten or more. V is TRBV20-1 and J is TRBJ2-1; the match to TRBD1 covers 8 bases. The germline gives CDR1 DFQATT, CDR2 SNEGSKA (reference sequence). Trimming cost V 5 bases and J 5 bases; bases outside gene matches: 5. This CDR3 is 13 amino acids long. The CDR3 region is CSAFPGQDNEQFF. The CDR3 DNA is TGCAGTGCTTTTCCGGGACAGGACAATGAGCAGTTCTTC.

The table lists this clonotype with a few counts. The gene calls are TRBV6-2 or TRBV6-3 and TRBJ2-1; the D gene is possibly TRBD2 (6 bases). Germline CDR1 MNHEY, CDR2 SVGEGT. V dropped 2 bases and J dropped 5 bases, with 22 bases sitting between them. The CDR3 loop spans 18 amino acids. CDR3: CASSYPHYPRLANNEQFF. In DNA, the CDR3 is TGTGCCAGCAGTTACCCCCACTACCCCAGGCTAGCGAACAATGAGCAGTTCTTC.

This clonotype was recorded at least ten times. The chain uses TRBV20-1 and TRBJ2-1; tentatively, D is TRBD2 (5 bases). V was pared by 3 bases and J by 8 bases, with 8 bases between. Germline V lookup: CDR1 DFQATT, CDR2 SNEGSKA (reference sequence). This CDR3 is 11 amino acids long. The CDR3 coding sequence is TGCAGTGCTAGCCTCGGGGATGAGCAGTTCTTC. Translation gives CSASLGDEQFF.

The chain joins TRBV20-1 to TRBJ1-2; D might be TRBD1 (6 bases). The CDR3 has 11 amino acids. Germline values: CDR1 DFQATT, CDR2 SNEGSKA (reference sequence). V lost 6 bases and J 4 bases, leaving 9 bases between the germline ends. CDR3 amino acids: CSATDSYGYTF. CDR3 in DNA: TGCAGTGCGACGGACAGCTATGGCTACACCTTC.

The chain is built from TRBV20-1 and TRBJ2-7, with TRBD2 matching over 8 bases. The CDR3 consists of 12 residues. Germline assignment: CDR1 DFQATT and CDR2 SNEGSKA (reference sequence). Trimming took 4 bases from V and 5 from J; bases not matched to a gene: 4. The CDR3: CSANAGGDEQYF. The CDR3 region has the DNA TGCAGTGCTAATGCCGGGGGGGACGAGCAGTACTTC.

The chain is built from TRBV18 and TRBJ2-3; D is undetermined. CDR3 length: 15 amino acids. V was cut by 0 bases and J by 0 bases, with 7 bases left in between. Looked up from germline, CDR1 is KGHSH and CDR2 is LQKENI. CDR3 nucleotide sequence: TGTGCCAGCTCACCACCGATAGTAAGCACAGATACGCAGTATTTT. Protein product: CASSPPIVSTDTQYF. The variable domain in full, with the rest retrieved from reference TRBV18 and TRBJ2-3, is NAGVMQNPRHLVRRRGQEARLRCSPMKGHSHVYWYRQLPEEGLKFMVYLQKENIIDESGMPKERFSAEFPKEGPSILRIQQVVRGDSAAYFCASSPPIVSTDTQYFGPGTRLTVL.

The chain recombines TRBV7-9 with TRBJ2-3, with TRBD1 matching 9 bases. The junction had 7 bases not matched to a gene; V was cut back by 4 bases and J by 2 bases. There are 16 residues in the CDR3. Germline values: CDR1 SEHNR, CDR2 FQNEAQ (reference sequence). Here the CDR3 DNA reads TGTGCCAGCAGCTCATTTGGGACAGGGCTCACAGATACGCAGTATTTT. This encodes CASSSFGTGLTDTQYF.

The table lists this clonotype with many counts. The V and J genes are TRBV27 and TRBJ2-1; possibly TRBD2 for D (5 bases). This CDR3 is built from 14 residues. Germline loops: CDR1 MNHEY, CDR2 SMNVEV (reference sequence). Between the trimmed V and J ends, which lost 3 bases and 7 bases, there was a span of 13 bases. CDR3 region: CASSFGELGNEQFF. The DNA of the CDR3 is TGTGCCAGCAGTTTCGGGGAATTGGGGAATGAGCAGTTCTTC.

The rearrangement links TRBV30 to TRBJ2-7; D not certain. Germline V CDR1 and CDR2: GTSNPN, SVGIG (reference sequence). V was pared by 3 bases and J by 6 bases, with 9 bases between. The CDR3 spans 11 residues. The CDR3 nucleotides read TGTGCCTGGAGCGCACTCGGCGAGCAGTACTTC. This translates into CAWSALGEQYF.

This chain links TRBV4-2 with TRBJ1-1; a weak D match, TRBD1 (6 bases). The V and J ends lost 4 bases and 4 bases respectively, with 16 bases between them. The CDR3 spans 15 residues. CDR1 and CDR2 (germline): LGHNA, YNFKEQ. CDR3 protein: CASSPESGEPTEAFF. CDR3 nucleotides: TGTGCCAGCAGCCCCGAATCAGGGGAACCCACTGAAGCTTTCTTT.

In its sample, this clonotype was seen many times. V gene TRBV6-5 combines with J gene TRBJ1-1, with D tentatively TRBD1 (6 bases). With 0 bases removed from V and 1 base from J, the gap between germline ends came to 12 bases. CDR1 and CDR2 from the germline V gene are MNHEY and SVGAGI. This CDR3 comprises 16 residues. CDR3 in DNA: TGTGCCAGCAGTTACTCTTCGCCAGGGGCGAACACTGAAGCTTTCTTT. It is translated as CASSYSSPGANTEAFF.

This clonotype was picked up a small number of times. V usage is TRBV4-1 and J usage is TRBJ2-7; D possibly corresponds to TRBD2 (7 bases). V was pared by 4 bases and J by 4 bases, with 23 bases between. The CDR3 extends over 17 amino acids. Germline loops: CDR1 MGHRA, CDR2 YSYEKL. The CDR3, as DNA: TGCGCCAGCAGCCTCCTTCTAAGGGGGAGGGCCTGGTACGAGCAGTACTTC. This sequence encodes CASSLLLRGRAWYEQYF.

Only a few counts were recorded for this clonotype. V usage is TRBV3-1 and J usage is TRBJ2-6; D not resolved. V was trimmed by 3 bases and J by 3 bases, leaving 9 bases between them. The CDR3 contains 15 residues. In germline, CDR1 is LGHDT, CDR2 YNNKEL (reference sequence). DNA of the CDR3: TGTGCCAGCAGCCAGGGATGGGATGGGGCCAACGTCCTGACTTTC. The encoded protein is CASSQGWDGANVLTF. The full variable domain, rest sourced from reference TRBV3-1 and TRBJ2-6, is DTAVSQTPKYLVTQMGNDKSIKCEQNLGHDTMYWYKQDSKKFLKIMFSYNNKELIINETVPNRFSPKSPDKAHLNLHINSLELGDSAVYFCASSQGWDGANVLTFGAGSRLTVL.

The rearrangement uses TRBV19 and TRBJ2-1; 9 nucleotides align to TRBD2. Germline CDR1 LNHDA, CDR2 SQIVND (reference sequence). The CDR3 sequence is 14 residues long. The chain's CDR3 is CAAASGKGYNEQFF. CDR3 nucleotides: TGTGCGGCGGCTAGCGGGAAGGGGTACAATGAGCAGTTCTTC.

The chain carries TRBV30 and TRBJ2-3; 9 bases match TRBD1. Germline V gene data show CDR1 as GTSNPN and CDR2 as SVGIG (reference sequence). V shed 1 base, J shed 5 bases, and the junction held 1 base outside the gene matches. This CDR3 region has 13 residues. CDR3 coding DNA: TGTGCCTGGAGTGGGACAGGGGTAGATACGCAGTATTTT. It yields the protein CAWSGTGVDTQYF. The full variable domain, rest sourced from reference TRBV30 and TRBJ2-3, is SQTIHQWPATLVQPVGSPLSLECTVEGTSNPNLYWYRQAAGRGLQLLFYSVGIGQISSEVPQNLSASRPQDRQFILSSKKLLLSDSGFYLCAWSGTGVDTQYFGPGTRLTVL.

This clonotype was seen repeatedly, ten times or more. This chain connects TRBV12-3 or TRBV12-4 to TRBJ2-1; possible D gene TRBD2, 5 bases. The V end was cut by 1 base, the J end by 6 bases, with 7 bases between. CDR3 length: 13 amino acids. The CDR3 here is CASSLGTANEQFF. The CDR3 nucleotides read TGTGCCAGCAGTTTAGGGACTGCCAATGAGCAGTTCTTC.

There are many counts of this clonotype. V gene TRBV7-6 combines with J gene TRBJ2-3, with D perhaps given as TRBD1 or TRBD2 (5 bases each). Germline lookup yields CDR1 SGHVS and CDR2 FNYEAQ. V lost 1 base to trimming and J lost 5 bases, with 13 bases between them. This CDR3 has 15 amino acids. The CDR3: CASSLGSQGVDTQYF. CDR3 nucleotides: TGTGCCAGCAGCTTAGGGTCCCAGGGAGTAGATACGCAGTATTTT.